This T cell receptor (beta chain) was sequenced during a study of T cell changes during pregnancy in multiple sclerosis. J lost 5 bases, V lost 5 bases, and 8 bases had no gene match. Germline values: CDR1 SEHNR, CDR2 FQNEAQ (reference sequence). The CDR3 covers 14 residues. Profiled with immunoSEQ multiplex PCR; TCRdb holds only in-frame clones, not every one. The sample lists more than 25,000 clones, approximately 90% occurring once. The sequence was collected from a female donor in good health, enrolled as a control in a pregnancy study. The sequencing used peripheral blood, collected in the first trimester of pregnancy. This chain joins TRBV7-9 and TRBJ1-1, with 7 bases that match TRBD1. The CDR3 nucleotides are TGTGCCAGCAGCCCTAGAGGGGGCGGAACTGAAGCTTTCTTT. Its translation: CASSPRGGGTEAFF.